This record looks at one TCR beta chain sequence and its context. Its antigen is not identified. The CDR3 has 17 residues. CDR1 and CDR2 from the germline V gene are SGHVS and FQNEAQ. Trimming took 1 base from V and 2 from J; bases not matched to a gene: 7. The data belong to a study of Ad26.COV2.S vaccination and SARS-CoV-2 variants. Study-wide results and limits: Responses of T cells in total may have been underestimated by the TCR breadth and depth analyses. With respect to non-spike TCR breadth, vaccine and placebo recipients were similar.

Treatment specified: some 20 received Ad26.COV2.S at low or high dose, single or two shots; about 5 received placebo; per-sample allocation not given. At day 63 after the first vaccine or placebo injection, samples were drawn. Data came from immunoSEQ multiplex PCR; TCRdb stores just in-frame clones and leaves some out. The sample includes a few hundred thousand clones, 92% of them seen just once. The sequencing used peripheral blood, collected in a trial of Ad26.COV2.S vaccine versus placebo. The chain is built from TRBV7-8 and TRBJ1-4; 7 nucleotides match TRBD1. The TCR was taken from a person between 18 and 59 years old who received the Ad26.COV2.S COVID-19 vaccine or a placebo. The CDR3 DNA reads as TGTGCCAGCAGCTTAGGGAGACAGGGCCCTACTAATGAAAAACTGTTTTTT. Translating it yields CASSLGRQGPTNEKLFF.